This T cell receptor (beta chain) was documented in a study of blood T cells in healthy people across ages. A remark on this clonotype: Mismatch with germline at one junction end may stem from a read error.

Using a J-beta primer mix together with a sample-barcoded 5' primer, a second PCR was run for roughly 6 to 12 cycles. Every molecule of cDNA carried a tag from a template-switch adaptor with 12 random nucleotides. TCRdb fed the 5' RACE reads into MiXCR, producing one record per CDR3 protein. The sample contains approximately 960,000 distinct CDR3 sequences, about 27% of which appear only once. Germline CDR1 reads SGHRS; CDR2 reads YFSETQ. The CDR3 length is 15 residues. The data also belong to a second study, concerning T cells of mothers and their children.

The source is a woman between 40 and 55 years old in good health. J is TRBJ2-1 and V is TRBV5-1, with D maybe TRBD2 (5 bases). Sequences were obtained from blood. The CDR3 region has the DNA TGCGCCAGCAGCTTGAATGGGCTAGCCTACAATGGGCAGTTCTTC. It translates to CASSLNGLAYNGQFF.